This passage covers 31 T cell receptor beta chains from one sample sequenced in a study of OX40 agonist ivuxolimab in advanced cancers. The assay was immunoSEQ multiplex PCR, and TCRdb's table has in-frame clones only and misses some. The profile shows approximately 90,000 clones, approximately 88% of them singletons. The sequenced sample was CD4+ or CD8+ T cells sorted from blood, obtained in a trial of the OX40 agonist ivuxolimab. The receptors were sampled from an adult with an advanced solid tumor such as melanoma, head and neck, liver or kidney cancer.

V usage is TRBV5-5 and J usage is TRBJ2-5; D is undetermined. Germline-derived CDR1 and CDR2 are SGHKS and YYEKEE (reference sequence). The CDR3 runs to 13 residues. Trimming shortened V by 2 bases and J by 2 bases, and 7 bases separated the two germline ends. The CDR3 DNA sequence: TGTGCCAGCAGCTTTTGGGGACAAGAGACCCAGTACTTC. Its translation: CASSFWGQETQYF. Variable domain in full (rest from reference TRBV5-5 and TRBJ2-5): DAGVTQSPTHLIKTRGQQVTLRCSPISGHKSVSWYQQVLGQGPQFIFQYYEKEERGRGNFPDRFSARQFPNYSSELNVNALLLGDSALYLCASSFWGQETQYFGPGTRLLVL.

This sequence joins TRBV5-1 and TRBJ2-3, with a tentative D call TRBD1 (7 bases). Germline V gene lookup returns CDR1 SGHRS and CDR2 YFSETQ. The CDR3 extends over 14 amino acids. The V gene lost 6 bases and the J gene lost 2 bases, with 13 bases spanning the gap. As DNA, the CDR3 is TGCGCCAGCAAGGAGGGACAGACCACAGATACGCAGTATTTT. As protein: CASKEGQTTDTQYF.

This clone has just a few counts. This chain links TRBV30 with TRBJ2-1, with D perhaps being TRBD1 or TRBD2 (7 bases each). V lost 2 bases to trimming and J lost 9 bases, with 14 bases between them. CDR3 length: 13 residues. The V gene's germline CDR1 is GTSNPN and CDR2 SVGIG (reference sequence). The CDR3 here is CAWSQGGGGEQFF. CDR3 DNA sequence: TGTGCCTGGAGTCAGGGAGGGGGCGGTGAGCAGTTCTTC.

The chain is built from TRBV7-9 and TRBJ2-1; 7 bases agree with TRBD1. In germline, CDR1 is SEHNR, CDR2 FQNEAQ (reference sequence). With 1 base clipped from V and 5 bases from J, the junction kept 5 bases outside the gene matches. This CDR3 is 15 amino acids long. The CDR3 region is CASSLGSGGNNEQFF. CDR3 DNA: TGTGCCAGCAGCTTAGGGTCAGGGGGAAACAATGAGCAGTTCTTC.

This chain connects TRBV6-4 to TRBJ2-2; perhaps TRBD1 as D (6 bases). The germline V gene has CDR1 MRHNA and CDR2 SNTAGT. There are 17 residues in the CDR3. Between the trimmed V and J ends, which lost 10 bases and 3 bases, there was a span of 24 bases. The CDR3 region is CAIMGAGHTCDTGELFF. The CDR3 DNA reads as TGTGCCATCATGGGGGCAGGTCACACTTGCGACACCGGGGAGCTGTTTTTT.

The chain employs TRBV28 and TRBJ1-2, with a possible D match to TRBD1 (5 bases). V lost 6 bases to trimming and J lost 4 bases, with 9 bases between them. Germline V gives CDR1 MDHEN, CDR2 SYDVKM. The CDR3 has 12 residues. The CDR3 protein is CASSRDVYGYTF. CDR3 in DNA: TGTGCCAGCAGCAGGGACGTCTATGGCTACACCTTC.

A note on this clone: The DNA is omitted, as the CDR3 cannot be located on it reliably, and the CDR3 follows TCRdb's listing. The chain is built from TRBV21-1 and TRBJ2-6; the table's D gene call, TRBD1, was not cross checked with the DNA. TRBV21-1 is a documented pseudogene. The CDR3 has 21 amino acids, counting both end residues. CDR3 sequence reads: CASSKEGGQRPYECGANVLTF.

This clone was seen just once. The gene calls are TRBV5-4 and TRBJ2-3; TRBD1 might be the D (5 bases). Germline values: CDR1 SGHNT, CDR2 YYREEE (reference sequence). V was clipped by 0 bases and J by 0 bases, with 11 bases between them. The CDR3 extends over 16 amino acids. The chain's CDR3 is CASSLARGSSTDTQYF. CDR3 nucleotide sequence: TGTGCCAGCAGCTTGGCTAGGGGTAGCAGCACAGATACGCAGTATTTT. The variable domain in full, completed from reference TRBV5-4 and TRBJ2-3, reads ETGVTQSPTHLIKTRGQQVTLRCSSQSGHNTVSWYQQALGQGPQFIFQYYREEENGRGNFPPRFSGLQFPNYSSELNVNALELDDSALYLCASSLARGSSTDTQYFGPGTRLTVL.

In this sample, this clone turned up once. J is TRBJ2-6 and V is TRBV7-8; D tentatively reads TRBD1 or TRBD2 (5 bases each). V lost 7 bases and J 0 bases, leaving 19 bases between the germline ends. Germline CDR1 reads SGHVS; CDR2 reads FQNEAQ. The CDR3 loop spans 18 amino acids. This chain's CDR3 is CASTKGGTAISGANVLTF. CDR3 nucleotides: TGTGCCAGCACCAAAGGTGGGACCGCTATCTCTGGGGCCAACGTCCTGACTTTC.

The V call is TRBV7-9, the J call TRBJ1-5; no definite D call. The CDR3 has 16 amino acids. Germline CDR1 and CDR2: SEHNR and FQNEAQ (reference sequence). The ends were cut back, 1 base at V and 3 bases at J, with 13 bases in the middle. The CDR3 DNA follows: TGTGCCAGCAGCTTAGACGGGAACCTAATCAATCAGCCCCAGCATTTT. Translation gives CASSLDGNLINQPQHF. Full variable domain (outside the CDR3, taken from reference TRBV7-9 and TRBJ1-5): DTGVSQNPRHKITKRGQNVTFRCDPISEHNRLYWYRQTLGQGPEFLTYFQNEAQLEKSRLLSDRFSAERPKGSFSTLEIQRTEQGDSAMYLCASSLDGNLINQPQHFGDGTRLSIL.

The V call is TRBV7-2, the J call TRBJ2-7; D is tentatively TRBD1 or TRBD2 (5 bases each). The CDR3 is made up of 16 amino acids. Trimming removed 1 base from V and 1 base from J, with 14 bases in between. CDR1 and CDR2 (germline): SGHTA, FQGNSA. This CDR3 is CASSLVGQDLSYEQYF. CDR3 DNA: TGTGCCAGCAGCTTAGTGGGGCAGGACTTATCCTACGAGCAGTACTTC.

The chain employs TRBV19 and TRBJ2-1; TRBD2 matches at 8 bases. CDR1 is LNHDA and CDR2 is SQIVND in the germline V gene (reference sequence). The V segment lost 8 bases and the J segment 4 bases; nucleotides outside the gene matches: 1. This CDR3 has 12 amino acids. CDR3 residues: CASGGRYNEQFF. CDR3 in DNA: TGTGCCAGTGGCGGGAGGTACAATGAGCAGTTCTTC.

This chain joins TRBV7-3 and TRBJ2-3; no definite D call. The CDR3 runs 15 residues. V was shortened by 1 base and J by 10 bases, with 18 bases between the two germline ends. Germline CDR1 reads SGHTA; CDR2 reads FQGTGA. CDR3 loop: CASSLSWTSTNSQYF. The CDR3 coding sequence is TGTGCCAGCAGCTTAAGCTGGACCTCAACTAATTCGCAGTATTTT.

This sequence joins TRBV7-8 and TRBJ2-2; 7 positions match TRBD2. Germline assignment: CDR1 SGHVS and CDR2 FQNEAQ. V shed 5 bases and J 1 base; nucleotides not matched to a gene: 7. This CDR3 spans 16 amino acids. As DNA, the CDR3 is TGTGCCAGCAGCCGAAGAGCGGGAATGAACACCGGGGAGCTGTTTTTT. Translation gives CASSRRAGMNTGELFF.

This chain connects TRBV9 to TRBJ2-1; D unclear. The CDR3 has 11 amino acids. Germline assignment: CDR1 SGDLS and CDR2 YYNGEE. Trimming shortened V by 3 bases and J by 8 bases, and 6 bases separated the two germline ends. The CDR3 reads CASSGGYEQFF. The CDR3 region has the DNA TGTGCCAGCAGCGGGGGTTATGAGCAGTTCTTC.

This clone showed up just once. The chain employs TRBV29-1 and TRBJ2-7, with TRBD1 matching 9 bases. The V gene's germline CDR1 is SQVTM and CDR2 ANQGSEA. The CDR3 extends over 14 amino acids. V lost 3 bases, J lost 7 bases, and 10 bases stayed unmatched. CDR3 sequence reads: CSVEGTGLTGEQYF. The CDR3 region has the DNA TGCAGCGTTGAGGGGACAGGGTTGACGGGGGAGCAGTACTTC.

This chain connects TRBV21-1 to TRBJ1-2. TRBV21-1 is tagged as a pseudogene. The CDR3 spans 16 residues. CDR3 sequence reads: CASSKGKLLANYGYTF. The CDR3 coding sequence is TGTGCCAGCAGCAAAGGTAAATTGCTAGCTAACTATGGCTACACCTTC.

The chain links TRBV15 to TRBJ2-1; the match to TRBD2 covers 9 bases. CDR1 is LNHNV, CDR2 YYDKDF, per germline (reference sequence). After removal of 1 base from V and 6 bases from J, the junction contained 10 bases not matched to a gene. The CDR3 contains 17 residues. The CDR3 here is CATSRVFGLALGNEQFF. CDR3 nucleotide sequence: TGTGCCACCAGCAGAGTCTTCGGACTAGCGTTAGGCAATGAGCAGTTCTTC. Full variable domain (outside the CDR3, taken from reference TRBV15 and TRBJ2-1): DAMVIQNPRYQVTQFGKPVTLSCSQTLNHNVMYWYQQKSSQAPKLLFHYYDKDFNNEADTPDNFQSRRPNTSFCFLDIRSPGLGDTAMYLCATSRVFGLALGNEQFFGPGTRLTVL.

J is TRBJ2-5 and V is TRBV19; D might be TRBD1 (5 bases). The J call is doubtful: the DNA matches TRBJ2-7 better. Germline values: CDR1 LNHDA, CDR2 SQIVND (reference sequence). The CDR3 sequence is 15 residues long. CDR3 DNA: TGTGCCAGTAGTTATAAACAGGCGGAAGCCTACGAGCAGTACTTC. This sequence encodes CASSYKQAEAYEQYF.

J is TRBJ2-1 and V is TRBV30; D is perhaps TRBD2 (6 bases). The CDR3 runs 14 residues. The germline V and J ends were trimmed by 8 bases and 0 bases, with 14 bases remaining between them. The V gene's germline CDR1 is GTSNPN and CDR2 SVGIG (reference sequence). CDR3 DNA: TGTGCCCGGTCGGCGGGGAGCTCCTACAATGAGCAGTTCTTC. It translates to CARSAGSSYNEQFF.

The genes are TRBV7-9 and TRBJ1-1, with D hard to call. V lost 5 bases to trimming and J lost 2 bases, with 12 bases between them. Germline CDR1 is SEHNR and CDR2 is FQNEAQ (reference sequence). This CDR3 is built from 14 residues. The CDR3 is CASSPRRSNTEAFF. Here the CDR3 DNA reads TGTGCCAGCAGCCCCCGCCGCAGTAACACTGAAGCTTTCTTT.

The chain links TRBV30 to TRBJ1-2; 10 nucleotides agree with TRBD1. Germline CDR1 and CDR2: GTSNPN and SVGIG (reference sequence). The CDR3 contains 13 residues. With 8 bases clipped from V and 4 bases from J, the junction kept 7 bases outside the gene matches. CDR3 bases: TGTGCCACGCGGGACAGGGGAACCTATGGCTACACCTTC. Translated, it gives CATRDRGTYGYTF.

The rearrangement links TRBV5-4 to TRBJ2-2; 9 nucleotides line up with TRBD1. Germline lookup yields CDR1 SGHNT and CDR2 YYREEE (reference sequence). The J segment lost 4 bases and the V segment lost 0 bases, leaving 4 bases of the junction unmatched. This CDR3 contains 16 residues. CDR3 sequence reads: CASSLAGQGPTGELFF. In DNA, the CDR3 is TGTGCCAGCAGCTTGGCGGGACAGGGCCCCACCGGGGAGCTGTTTTTT. Full variable domain (outside the CDR3, taken from reference TRBV5-4 and TRBJ2-2): ETGVTQSPTHLIKTRGQQVTLRCSSQSGHNTVSWYQQALGQGPQFIFQYYREEENGRGNFPPRFSGLQFPNYSSELNVNALELDDSALYLCASSLAGQGPTGELFFGEGSRLTVL.

V usage is TRBV28 and J usage is TRBJ2-1; D unresolved. V lost 5 bases to trimming and J lost 11 bases, with 22 bases between them. The CDR3 runs 15 residues. Per germline, CDR1 MDHEN and CDR2 SYDVKM. The chain's CDR3 is CASSGSASSARKQFF. The CDR3 nucleotides read TGTGCCAGCAGTGGGTCCGCCAGTTCAGCACGAAAGCAGTTCTTC.

The chain recombines TRBV28 with TRBJ2-3; 9 positions agree with TRBD2. CDR1 is MDHEN and CDR2 is SYDVKM in the germline V gene. The CDR3 has 15 amino acids. The V segment lost 2 bases and the J segment 6 bases; nucleotides outside the gene matches: 6. The CDR3 DNA is TGTGCCAGCAGTTTACTTGGCGGGGGGGCCGATACGCAGTATTTT. Amino acids: CASSLLGGGADTQYF.

The chain is built from TRBV4-2 and TRBJ2-5; no definite D call. The CDR3 extends over 14 amino acids. Deletions cut 4 bases from V and 5 bases from J, with 14 bases between. From germline, CDR1 is LGHNA and CDR2 YNFKEQ. CDR3 sequence (DNA): TGTGCCAGCAGCCCGGCGACTGGGTGGGAGACCCAGTACTTC. Residues: CASSPATGWETQYF.

This clone was detected only a few times. The gene calls are TRBV28 and TRBJ1-2; possibly TRBD1 for D (6 bases). The CDR3 has 16 residues. Germline V CDR1 and CDR2: MDHEN, SYDVKM. V was pared by 4 bases and J by 4 bases, with 19 bases between. This chain's CDR3 is CASSSYFSGVSYGYTF. CDR3 nucleotides: TGTGCCAGCAGTTCCTACTTTTCAGGGGTGAGCTATGGCTACACCTTC.

The J gene is TRBJ1-4, the V gene TRBV6-5; D is ambiguous. The germline V gene encodes CDR1 MNHEY and CDR2 SVGAGI. With 2 bases removed from V and 7 bases from J, the gap between germline ends came to 14 bases. The CDR3 is 15 amino acids. The CDR3 nucleotides are TGTGCCAGCAGTTACGGGTCAGATCCCGGTGAAAAACTGTTTTTT. This gives the protein CASSYGSDPGEKLFF.

This chain joins TRBV27 and TRBJ2-5, with 12 bases identical to TRBD2. Trimming cost V 6 bases and J 0 bases; bases outside gene matches: 5. The CDR3 loop spans 16 amino acids. CDR1 is MNHEY and CDR2 is SMNVEV in the germline V gene (reference sequence). CDR3 nucleotides: TGTGCCAGCAGACTAACTAGCGGGGGGTACCAAGAGACCCAGTACTTC. As protein: CASRLTSGGYQETQYF.

This clone was detected a few times. V usage is TRBV10-3 and J usage is TRBJ1-1; D remains ambiguous. V gave up 4 bases and J gave up 7 bases, with 19 bases separating them. This CDR3 region has 15 residues. Germline assignment: CDR1 ENHRY and CDR2 SYGVKD. The CDR3 reads CAISVSLGRASEAFF. CDR3 sequence (DNA): TGTGCCATCAGTGTGAGCTTAGGGCGCGCAAGTGAAGCTTTCTTT.

This clone was picked up one time. The rearrangement uses TRBV5-5 and TRBJ2-3, with D possibly matching TRBD1 (7 bases). The germline V gene has CDR1 SGHKS and CDR2 YYEKEE (reference sequence). The CDR3 has 14 residues. V lost 4 bases and J lost 4, with 13 bases in between. CDR3 protein: CASSQGDSADTQYF. The DNA of the CDR3 is TGTGCCAGCAGCCAGGGGGACTCGGCAGATACGCAGTATTTT.